This T cell receptor beta chain was recovered during a study of technical replicates of blood from several donors. Only in-frame clones appear in the TCRdb table, and some are missing; sequencing was by immunoSEQ multiplex PCR. This sample yields about 97,000 clones, of which around 96% are seen a single time; approximately 0.33% belongs to the top ten. The receptor was isolated from a human donor in good health. Material: T cells isolated from PBMCs.

The CDR3 DNA reads as TGTGCCAGCAGTGAAGGTCCCAGTATCTATGGCTACACCTTC. Protein product: CASSEGPSIYGYTF. The chain joins TRBV2 to TRBJ1-2; D unresolved. The CDR3 runs 14 residues. The germline V gene has CDR1 SNHLY and CDR2 FYNNEI. V was pared by 1 base and J by 4 bases, with 10 bases between.